The TCR beta chain under discussion was sequenced for a study of T cells in Graves' hyperthyroidism and ophthalmopathy. Used for diagnoses were clinical symptoms, serum thyroxine and TRAb, thyroid ultrasound and orbital computed tomography. Germline trimming cut 8 bases from V and 2 bases from J; bases unmatched to any gene: 2. The CDR3 totals 14 residues. CDR1 and CDR2 from the germline V gene are ENHRY and SYGVKD. TCR beta CDR3 sequences were amplified from RNA transcripts. Carried out on the TCR CDR3, a first-round RT-PCR used the HTBI primer set. Via MiXCR, TCRdb re-called the multiplex PCR reads, giving one row per CDR3 protein. Altogether some 420,000 distinct CDR3 sequences are present, roughly 13% being singletons, with the ten largest covering about 5%. This clonotype was seen at least ten times.

This receptor was obtained from a woman aged 18-35 years with Graves' hyperthyroidism. The chain links TRBV10-3 to TRBJ2-3; the match to TRBD1 covers 12 bases. The sample was blood. The CDR3: CAIGDRGLTDTQYF. In DNA, the CDR3 is TGTGCCATCGGGGACAGGGGGCTCACAGATACGCAGTATTTT.